The subject of this entry is one TCR beta chain. The antigen is unknown. Researchers ran the PCR with 60 Vbeta and 13 Jbeta primers. Repertoires were generated with immunoSEQ multiplex PCR, while TCRdb's copy carries only in-frame clones and drops some. The table shows 150,000 to 200,000 clones, with 70% occurring only once. These data belong to a study of cytomegalovirus exposure and HLA in healthy donors. Study-wide findings and caveats: Fewer N-insertions than the 666-donor mean were reportedly shown by an Asian-associated ancestry cluster in a later analysis. Presence/absence analyses rested on an assumption that sequencing depth was roughly uniform across donors. Among the sequence variants, a highly shared cluster was likely an artifact of sequencing.

The CDR3 length is 17 residues. Germline CDR1 LNHDA, CDR2 SQIVND (reference sequence). J gave up 0 bases and V 3 bases, and 6 bases lay outside the gene matches. The sample taken for sequencing was PBMCs. The gene calls are TRBV19 and TRBJ1-1, with 11 bases fitting TRBD1. The clonotype comes from a man aged 18 to 29 in good health and CMV-seropositive. This CDR3 reads CASSIGTGGSMNTEAFF. In DNA form, the CDR3 reads TGTGCCAGTAGTATCGGGACAGGGGGATCCATGAACACTGAAGCTTTCTTT.